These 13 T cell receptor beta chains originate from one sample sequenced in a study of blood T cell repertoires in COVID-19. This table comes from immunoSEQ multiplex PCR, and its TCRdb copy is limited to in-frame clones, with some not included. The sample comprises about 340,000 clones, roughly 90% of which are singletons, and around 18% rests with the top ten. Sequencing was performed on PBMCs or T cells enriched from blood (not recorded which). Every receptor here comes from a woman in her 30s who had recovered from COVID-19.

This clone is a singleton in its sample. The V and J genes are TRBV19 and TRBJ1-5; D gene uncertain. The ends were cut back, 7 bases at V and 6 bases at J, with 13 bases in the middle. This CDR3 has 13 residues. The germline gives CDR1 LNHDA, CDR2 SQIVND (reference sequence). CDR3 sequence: CASKAGGSQPQHF. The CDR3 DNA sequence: TGTGCCAGTAAGGCTGGCGGGTCTCAGCCCCAGCATTTT.

CDR3 sequence (DNA): TGTGCCAGCAGCTTACTAGCAATTGAGCAGTTCTTC. As protein: CASSLLAIEQFF. The chain carries TRBV7-2 and TRBJ2-1, with D possibly TRBD2 on 5 matching bases. CDR1 is SGHTA, CDR2 FQGNSA, per germline. V lost 2 bases, J lost 9 bases, and 8 bases lay in between. The CDR3 is 12 residues long.

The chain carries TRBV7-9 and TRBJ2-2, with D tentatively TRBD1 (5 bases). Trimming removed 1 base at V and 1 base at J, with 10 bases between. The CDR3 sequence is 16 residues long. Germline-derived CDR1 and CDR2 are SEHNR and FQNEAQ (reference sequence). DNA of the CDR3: TGTGCCAGCAGCTTAGGACTCACAGGGAACACCGGGGAGCTGTTTTTT. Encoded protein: CASSLGLTGNTGELFF.

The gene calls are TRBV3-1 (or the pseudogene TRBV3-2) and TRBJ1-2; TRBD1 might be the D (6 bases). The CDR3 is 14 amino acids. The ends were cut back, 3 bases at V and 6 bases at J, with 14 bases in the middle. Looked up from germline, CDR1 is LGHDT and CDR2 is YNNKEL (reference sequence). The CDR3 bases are TGTGCCAGCAGCCACCTAGGGGGTGAGGATGGCTACACCTTC. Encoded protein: CASSHLGGEDGYTF.

This chain's CDR3 is CASSSASGSSYEQYF. The CDR3 DNA follows: TGTGCCAGCAGCTCTGCTAGCGGGAGTTCGTACGAGCAGTACTTC. The chain employs TRBV7-2 and TRBJ2-7; TRBD2 matches 10 bases. CDR1 and CDR2 from the germline V gene are SGHTA and FQGNSA. V trimming: 4 bases; J trimming: 4 bases; junction bases outside the gene matches: 7. The CDR3 runs to 15 residues.

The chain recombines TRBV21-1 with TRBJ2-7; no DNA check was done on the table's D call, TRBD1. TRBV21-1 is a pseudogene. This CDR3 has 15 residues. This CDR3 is CASSKVIQGPYEQYF. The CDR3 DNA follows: TGTGCCAGCAGCAAAGTAATACAGGGCCCCTACGAGCAGTACTTC.

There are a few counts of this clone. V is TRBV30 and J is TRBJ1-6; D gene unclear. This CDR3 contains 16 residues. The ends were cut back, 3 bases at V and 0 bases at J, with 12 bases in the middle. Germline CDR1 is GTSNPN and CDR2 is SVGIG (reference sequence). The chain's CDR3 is CAWRLAGSSYNSPLHF. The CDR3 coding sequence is TGTGCCTGGAGGCTGGCAGGTAGCTCCTATAATTCACCCCTCCACTTT.

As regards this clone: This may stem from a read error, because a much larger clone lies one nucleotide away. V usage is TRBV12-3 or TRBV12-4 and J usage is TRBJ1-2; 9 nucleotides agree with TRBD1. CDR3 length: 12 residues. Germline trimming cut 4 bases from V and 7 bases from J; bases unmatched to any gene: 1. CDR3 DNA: TGTGCCAGCAGTTCGGGACAGGGTGGCTACACCTTC. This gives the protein CASSSGQGGYTF.

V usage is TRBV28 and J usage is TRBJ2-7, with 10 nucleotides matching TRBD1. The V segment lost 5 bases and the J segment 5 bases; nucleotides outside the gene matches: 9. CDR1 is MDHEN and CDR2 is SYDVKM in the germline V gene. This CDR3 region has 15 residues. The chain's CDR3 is CASSPEGQGRNEQYF. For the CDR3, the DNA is TGTGCCAGCAGTCCAGAGGGACAGGGGAGGAACGAGCAGTACTTC.

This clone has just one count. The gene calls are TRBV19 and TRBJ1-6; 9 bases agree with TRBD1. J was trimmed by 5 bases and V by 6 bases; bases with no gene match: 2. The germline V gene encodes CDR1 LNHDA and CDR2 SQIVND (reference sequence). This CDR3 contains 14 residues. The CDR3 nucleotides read TGTGCCAGTAGGACAGGGGGGGATAATTCACCCCTCCACTTT. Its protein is CASRTGGDNSPLHF.

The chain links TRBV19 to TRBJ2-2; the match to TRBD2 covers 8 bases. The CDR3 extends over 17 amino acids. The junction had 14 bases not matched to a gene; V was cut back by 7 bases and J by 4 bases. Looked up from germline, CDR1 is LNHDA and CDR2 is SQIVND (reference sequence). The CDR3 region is CASKVRAGVGSTGELFF. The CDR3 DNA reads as TGTGCCAGTAAAGTTCGAGCGGGAGTCGGGAGCACCGGGGAGCTGTTTTTT.

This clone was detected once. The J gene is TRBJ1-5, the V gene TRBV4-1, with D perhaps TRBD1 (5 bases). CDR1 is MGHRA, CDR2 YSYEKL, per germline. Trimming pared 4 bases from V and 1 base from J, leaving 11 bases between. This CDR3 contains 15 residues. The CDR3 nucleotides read TGCGCCAGCAGCCCTCAGCCAGGGAGCAATCAGCCCCAGCATTTT. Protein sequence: CASSPQPGSNQPQHF.

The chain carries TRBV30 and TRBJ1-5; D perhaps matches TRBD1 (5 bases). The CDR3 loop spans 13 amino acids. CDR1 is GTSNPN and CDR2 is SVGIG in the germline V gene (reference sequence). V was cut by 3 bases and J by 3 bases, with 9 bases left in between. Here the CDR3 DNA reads TGTGCCTGGAGACAGGCGATCAATCAGCCCCAGCATTTT. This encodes CAWRQAINQPQHF.